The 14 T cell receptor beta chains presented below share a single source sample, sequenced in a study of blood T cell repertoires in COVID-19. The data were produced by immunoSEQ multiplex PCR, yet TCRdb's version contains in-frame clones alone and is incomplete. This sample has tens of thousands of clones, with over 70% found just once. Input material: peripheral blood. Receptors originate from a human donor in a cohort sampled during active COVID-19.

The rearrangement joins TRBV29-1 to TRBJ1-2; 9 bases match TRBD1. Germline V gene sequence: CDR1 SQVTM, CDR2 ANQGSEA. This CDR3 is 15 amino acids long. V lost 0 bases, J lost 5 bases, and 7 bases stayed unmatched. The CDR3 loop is CSVEDLGGTGYGYTF. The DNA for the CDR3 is TGCAGCGTTGAAGATCTAGGGGGGACAGGGTATGGCTACACCTTC.

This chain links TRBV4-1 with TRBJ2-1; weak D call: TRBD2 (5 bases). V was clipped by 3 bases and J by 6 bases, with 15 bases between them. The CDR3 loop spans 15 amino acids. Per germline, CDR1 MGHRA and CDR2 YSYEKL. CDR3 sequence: CASSHRSGPFNEQFF. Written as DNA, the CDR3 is TGCGCCAGCAGCCACCGGAGCGGCCCCTTCAATGAGCAGTTCTTC.

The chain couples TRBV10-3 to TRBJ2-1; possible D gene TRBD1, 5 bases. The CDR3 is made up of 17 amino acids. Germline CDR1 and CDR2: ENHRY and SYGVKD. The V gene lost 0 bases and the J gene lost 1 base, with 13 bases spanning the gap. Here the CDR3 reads CAISESKGPGSYNEQFF. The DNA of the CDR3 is TGTGCCATCAGTGAGTCGAAGGGGCCTGGGTCCTACAATGAGCAGTTCTTC.

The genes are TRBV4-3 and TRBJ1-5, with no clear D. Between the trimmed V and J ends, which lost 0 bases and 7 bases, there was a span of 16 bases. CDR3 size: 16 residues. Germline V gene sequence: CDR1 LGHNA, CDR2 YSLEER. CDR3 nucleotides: TGCGCCAGCAGCCAAGACGCCGGCCCGGGGAGACAGCCCCAGCATTTT. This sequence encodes CASSQDAGPGRQPQHF.

CDR3 sequence (DNA): TGCGCCAGCAGCTTGTTCGGGGCTAGCGGAATCACAGATACGCAGTATTTT. Translation: CASSLFGASGITDTQYF. V gene TRBV5-1 combines with J gene TRBJ2-3, with 7 bases matching TRBD2. Germline lookup yields CDR1 SGHRS and CDR2 YFSETQ. J gave up 2 bases and V 1 base, and 10 bases lay outside the gene matches. This CDR3 comprises 17 residues.

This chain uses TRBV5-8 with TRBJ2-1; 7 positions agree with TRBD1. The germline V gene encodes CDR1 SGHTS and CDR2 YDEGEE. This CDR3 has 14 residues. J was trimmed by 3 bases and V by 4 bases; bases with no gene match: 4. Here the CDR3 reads CASSLGTDYNEQFF. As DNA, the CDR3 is TGTGCCAGCAGCCTAGGGACAGACTACAATGAGCAGTTCTTC.

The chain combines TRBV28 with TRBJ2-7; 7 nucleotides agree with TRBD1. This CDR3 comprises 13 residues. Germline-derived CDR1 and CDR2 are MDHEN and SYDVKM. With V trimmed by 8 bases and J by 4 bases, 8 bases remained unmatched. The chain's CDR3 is CASARQGGYEQYF. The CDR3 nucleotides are TGTGCCAGCGCTCGACAGGGCGGGTACGAGCAGTACTTC.

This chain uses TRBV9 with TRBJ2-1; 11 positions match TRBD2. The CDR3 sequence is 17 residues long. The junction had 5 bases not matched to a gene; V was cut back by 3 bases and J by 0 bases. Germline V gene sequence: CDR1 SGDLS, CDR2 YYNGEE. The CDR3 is CASSATSGASSYNEQFF. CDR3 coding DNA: TGTGCCAGCAGCGCGACTAGCGGGGCGAGCTCCTACAATGAGCAGTTCTTC.

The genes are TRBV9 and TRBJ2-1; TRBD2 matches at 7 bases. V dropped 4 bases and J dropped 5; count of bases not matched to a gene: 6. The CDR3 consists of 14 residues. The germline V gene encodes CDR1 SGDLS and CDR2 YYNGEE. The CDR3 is CASSMLAANNEQFF. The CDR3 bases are TGTGCCAGCAGCATGCTAGCGGCCAACAATGAGCAGTTCTTC.

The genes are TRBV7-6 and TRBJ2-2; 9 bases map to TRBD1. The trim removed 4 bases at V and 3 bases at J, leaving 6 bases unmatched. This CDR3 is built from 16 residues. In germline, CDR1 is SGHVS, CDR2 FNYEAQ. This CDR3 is CASSSLGQGYTGELFF. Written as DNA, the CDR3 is TGTGCCAGCAGCTCTCTCGGACAGGGGTACACCGGGGAGCTGTTTTTT.

This chain's CDR3 is CASSVAEVPTYEQYF. The CDR3, as DNA: TGTGCCAGCAGCGTAGCGGAGGTACCAACCTACGAGCAGTACTTC. This chain connects TRBV9 to TRBJ2-7, with TRBD2 as a possible D gene (5 bases). The germline CDR1 and CDR2 sequences are SGDLS and YYNGEE. There are 15 residues in the CDR3. Trimming took off 0 bases at V and 2 bases at J, with 12 bases between the two ends.

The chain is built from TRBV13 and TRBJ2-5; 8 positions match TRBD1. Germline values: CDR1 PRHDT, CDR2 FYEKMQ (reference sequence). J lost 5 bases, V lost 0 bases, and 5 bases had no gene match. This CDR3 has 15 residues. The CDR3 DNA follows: TGTGCCAGCAGCTTAGGTGCCAGGGGGCGCGAGACCCAGTACTTC. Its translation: CASSLGARGRETQYF.

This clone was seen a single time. The CDR3 protein is CASSHRDQETQYF. CDR3 nucleotide sequence: TGTGCCAGCAGCCACAGGGATCAAGAGACCCAGTACTTC. This rearrangement joins TRBV5-6 to TRBJ2-5; D is perhaps TRBD1 (6 bases). Trimming pared 4 bases from V and 2 bases from J, leaving 9 bases between. Germline CDR1 and CDR2: SGHDT and YYEEEE. The CDR3 has 13 amino acids.

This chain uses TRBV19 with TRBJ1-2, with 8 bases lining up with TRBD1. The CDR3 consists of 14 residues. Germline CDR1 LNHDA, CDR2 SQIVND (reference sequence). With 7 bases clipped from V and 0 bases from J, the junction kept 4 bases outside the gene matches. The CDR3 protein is CASTPGQANYGYTF. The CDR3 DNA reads TGTGCCAGTACCCCGGGACAGGCTAACTATGGCTACACCTTC. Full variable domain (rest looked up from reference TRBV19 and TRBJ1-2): DGGITQSPKYLFRKEGQNVTLSCEQNLNHDAMYWYRQDPGQGLRLIYYSQIVNDFQKGDIAEGYSVSREKKESFPLTVTSAQKNPTAFYLCASTPGQANYGYTFGSGTRLTVV.